This passage covers 8 T cell receptor beta chains from one sample sequenced in a study of blood T cell repertoires in COVID-19. TCRdb's copy holds only in-frame clones and misses some; the assay was immunoSEQ multiplex PCR. The sample consists of a few hundred thousand clones, around four fifths of them appearing once. Material: peripheral blood. The source is a woman in her forties or fifties with active or convalescent COVID-19.

The rearrangement links TRBV21-1 to TRBJ2-7; the table calls TRBD2, which could not be checked here. TRBV21-1 corresponds to a pseudogene. The CDR3 runs to 18 residues. This chain's CDR3 is CASSKAQTSGRAIYEQYF. In DNA, the CDR3 is TGTGCCAGCAGCAAAGCCCAAACTAGCGGGAGGGCCATATACGAGCAGTACTTC.

The rearrangement joins TRBV6-2 or TRBV6-3 to TRBJ1-2; D may be TRBD1 (5 bases). V was shortened by 5 bases and J by 8 bases, with 9 bases between the two germline ends. CDR1 and CDR2 from the germline V gene are MNHEY and SVGEGT. CDR3 length: 11 residues. The CDR3 bases are TGTGCCAGCAGTCCAGGGTTCGGCTACACCTTC. This translates into CASSPGFGYTF.

The chain is built from TRBV2 and TRBJ2-7; D is undetermined. The V gene lost 2 bases and the J gene lost 3 bases, with 5 bases spanning the gap. Germline lookup yields CDR1 SNHLY and CDR2 FYNNEI. This CDR3 is built from 12 residues. The CDR3 loop is CASSEQNYEQYF. The CDR3 bases are TGTGCCAGCAGTGAACAGAACTACGAGCAGTACTTC.

This clone was seen a handful of times. CDR3 in amino acids: CASSPRLRSETQYF. CDR3 coding DNA: TGTGCCAGCAGCCCCCGACTACGGTCGGAGACCCAGTACTTC. This sequence joins TRBV9 and TRBJ2-5; D is perhaps TRBD2 (5 bases). Germline assignment: CDR1 SGDLS and CDR2 YYNGEE. With 4 bases removed from V and 5 bases from J, the gap between germline ends came to 15 bases. This CDR3 is built from 14 residues. The whole variable domain, remainder taken from reference TRBV9 and TRBJ2-5, is DSGVTQTPKHLITATGQRVTLRCSPRSGDLSVYWYQQSLDQGLQFLIQYYNGEERAKGNILERFSAQQFPDLHSELNLSSLELGDSALYFCASSPRLRSETQYFGPGTRLLVL.

The CDR3 reads CASSKGVCGRWTDTQYF. The CDR3 DNA is TGTGCCAGCAGCAAAGGCGTGTGCGGGAGATGGACAGATACGCAGTATTTT. The chain is built from TRBV21-1 and TRBJ2-3; the D segment call TRBD2 is taken from the table without a DNA check. TRBV21-1 is annotated as a pseudogene. There are 17 residues in the CDR3.

The chain employs TRBV2 and TRBJ1-6; TRBD1 agrees at 10 bases. Germline CDR1 is SNHLY and CDR2 is FYNNEI. V shed 3 bases, J shed 2 bases, and the junction held 1 base outside the gene matches. This CDR3 comprises 16 residues. The CDR3 is CASSEDRGAYNSPLHF. In nucleotides, the CDR3 is TGTGCCAGCAGTGAGGACAGGGGGGCCTATAATTCACCCCTCCACTTT.

The chain is built from TRBV10-2 and TRBJ2-5; a possible D gene is TRBD1 (5 bases). Germline CDR1 WSHSY, CDR2 SAAADI. The CDR3 runs 13 residues. V gave up 3 bases and J gave up 5 bases, with 10 bases separating them. The chain's CDR3 is CASSDRVRETQYF. CDR3 sequence (DNA): TGCGCCAGCAGTGACAGGGTGAGGGAGACCCAGTACTTC.

On this clone: The same CDR3 can be traced to other DNA sequences in this sample. The J gene is TRBJ2-7, the V gene TRBV7-9, with 8 bases fitting TRBD2. V was pared by 3 bases and J by 2 bases, with 3 bases of the junction left unmatched. The CDR3 totals 14 residues. Germline loops: CDR1 SEHNR, CDR2 FQNEAQ (reference sequence). The CDR3 loop is CASSFTSGPYEQYF. CDR3 coding DNA: TGTGCCAGCAGCTTCACTAGCGGACCCTACGAGCAGTACTTC.